This T cell receptor beta chain was sequenced in a study of identical twins. Points from the study as a whole: Cord blood beta clonotypes that were abundant carried fewer insertions, and memory repertoires showed no such trend.

TCRdb passed the 5' RACE reads through MiXCR, listing each CDR3 protein once. Altogether around 650,000 distinct CDR3 sequences are present, 7% to 7.5% being singletons, with the ten largest covering over 1.5%. This clonotype was observed many times. The antigen remains undetermined. The ends were cut back, 8 bases at V and 2 bases at J, with 6 bases in the middle. The CDR3 has 11 amino acids. These same records also appear under a second study, on yellow fever vaccine responses in identical twins.

Sequences were obtained from PBMCs. The TCR sequence derives from a woman between 18 and 29 years old in good health. The V gene is TRBV12-3 or TRBV12-4, the J gene TRBJ1-2; no clear D gene. CDR3 in DNA: TGTGCCAGCGGTAGCAACTATGGCTACACCTTC. Translating it yields CASGSNYGYTF.